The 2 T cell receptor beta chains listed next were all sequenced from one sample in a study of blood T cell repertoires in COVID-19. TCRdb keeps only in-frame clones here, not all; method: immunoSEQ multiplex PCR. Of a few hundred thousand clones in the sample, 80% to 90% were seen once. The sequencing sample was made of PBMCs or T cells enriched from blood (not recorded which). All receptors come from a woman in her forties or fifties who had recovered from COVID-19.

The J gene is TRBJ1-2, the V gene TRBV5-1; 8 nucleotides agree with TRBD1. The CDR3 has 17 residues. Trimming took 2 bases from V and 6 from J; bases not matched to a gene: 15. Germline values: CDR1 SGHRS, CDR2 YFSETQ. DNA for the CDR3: TGCGCCAGCAGCTTTCGCGCGGTGGGCCAGGGGGCCGATGGCTACACCTTC. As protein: CASSFRAVGQGADGYTF.

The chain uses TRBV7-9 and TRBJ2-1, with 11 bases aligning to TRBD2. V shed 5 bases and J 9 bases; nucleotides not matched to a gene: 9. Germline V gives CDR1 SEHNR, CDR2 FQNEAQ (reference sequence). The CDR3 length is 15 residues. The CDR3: CASSPTSGGWSEQFF. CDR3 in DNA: TGTGCCAGCAGCCCAACTAGCGGGGGATGGAGTGAGCAGTTCTTC.